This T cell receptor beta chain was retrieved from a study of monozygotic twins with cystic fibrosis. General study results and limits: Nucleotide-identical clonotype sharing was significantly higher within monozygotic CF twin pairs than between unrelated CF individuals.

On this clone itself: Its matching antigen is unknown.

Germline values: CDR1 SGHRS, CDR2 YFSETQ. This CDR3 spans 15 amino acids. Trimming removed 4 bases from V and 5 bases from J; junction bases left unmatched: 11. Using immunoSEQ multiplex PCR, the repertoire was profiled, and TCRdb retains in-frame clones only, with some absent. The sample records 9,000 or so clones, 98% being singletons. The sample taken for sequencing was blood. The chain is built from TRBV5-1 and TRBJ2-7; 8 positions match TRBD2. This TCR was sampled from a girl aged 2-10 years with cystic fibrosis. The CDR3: CASSNTAGEYNEQYF. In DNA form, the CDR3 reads TGCGCCAGCAGCAATACAGCGGGAGAGTACAACGAGCAGTACTTC.